This TCR beta chain comes out of a study of T cell responses to AZD1222 COVID-19 vaccine. Using immunoSEQ multiplex PCR, the repertoire was profiled, and TCRdb retains in-frame clones only, with some absent. Seen here are about 140,000 clones, about 90% observed once, and the top ten hold roughly 7.1%. Regarding the study as a whole: Among spike-specific TCRs, nearly half reportedly target unmutated variant regions. There were vaccine-associated CD4 TCRs across spike, dominant at 160-218 and 743-854.

A note on this clone: Its antigen is currently unknown.

The CDR3 runs 16 residues. Germline V gives CDR1 SGHDN, CDR2 FVKESK. The ends were cut back, 2 bases at V and 2 bases at J, with 13 bases in the middle. The chain joins TRBV14 to TRBJ2-1, with TRBD1 as a possible D gene (5 bases). The TCR was taken from an adult who received the MenACWY meningococcal vaccine as a control. The input for sequencing was peripheral blood, taken 28 days after the second dose of the MenACWY control vaccine. CDR3 coding DNA: TGTGCCAGCAGCCAAAGGGCCCAAGGGGCCTACAATGAGCAGTTCTTC. It specifies CASSQRAQGAYNEQFF. Supplemented by reference TRBV14 and TRBJ2-1, the full variable domain reads EAGVTQFPSHSVIEKGQTVTLRCDPISGHDNLYWYRRVMGKEIKFLLHFVKESKQDESGMPNNRFLAERTGGTYSTLKVQPAELEDSGVYFCASSQRAQGAYNEQFFGPGTRLTVL.